One and the same sample provided the 11 T cell receptor beta chains below, sequenced in a study of OX40 agonist ivuxolimab in advanced cancers. Assay: immunoSEQ multiplex PCR; the TCRdb copy retains only in-frame clones and omits some. The sample shows more than 55,000 clones, around 86% of them seen only once. Specimen: CD4+ or CD8+ T cells sorted from blood, collected in a trial of the OX40 agonist ivuxolimab. The receptors come from an adult with an advanced solid tumor such as melanoma, head and neck, liver or kidney cancer.

This chain joins TRBV2 and TRBJ2-3; D might be TRBD2 (6 bases). CDR1 is SNHLY, CDR2 FYNNEI, per germline. V was clipped by 2 bases and J by 2 bases, with 14 bases between them. There are 16 residues in the CDR3. For the CDR3, the DNA is TGTGCCAGCAGTGAACTAACCGGGACTGACACAGATACGCAGTATTTT. This codes for CASSELTGTDTDTQYF.

This clone came up a few times. V and J are TRBV29-1 and TRBJ1-2; 8 bases align to TRBD1. The trim removed 2 bases at V and 7 bases at J, leaving 9 bases unmatched. Germline V gene sequence: CDR1 SQVTM, CDR2 ANQGSEA. The CDR3 contains 14 residues. The CDR3 spells CSVERSGGSGGYTF. DNA for the CDR3: TGCAGCGTTGAAAGGTCAGGGGGCAGTGGTGGCTACACCTTC.

The chain links TRBV5-1 to TRBJ2-2, with no clear D. CDR3 length equals 10 residues. Germline V CDR1 and CDR2: SGHRS, YFSETQ. V lost 4 bases and J 13 bases, leaving 8 bases between the germline ends. In DNA form, the CDR3 reads TGCGCCAGCAGCCCGGTGGGGCTGTTTTTT. Its translation: CASSPVGLFF.

The rearrangement joins TRBV18 to TRBJ1-1; weak D call: TRBD1 (5 bases). V was pared by 0 bases and J by 5 bases, with 16 bases between. The CDR3 is made up of 16 amino acids. The V gene's germline CDR1 is KGHSH and CDR2 LQKENI. CDR3 amino acids: CASSPPSLRQGTEAFF. The CDR3 nucleotides read TGTGCCAGCTCACCACCGAGCCTCAGGCAGGGAACTGAAGCTTTCTTT.

The chain joins TRBV28 to TRBJ2-2; the D is unclear. Germline CDR1 MDHEN, CDR2 SYDVKM. The V and J ends lost 1 base and 4 bases respectively, with 13 bases between them. The CDR3 extends over 16 amino acids. The CDR3 protein is CASSLFRSGGTGELFF. The DNA for the CDR3 is TGTGCCAGCAGTTTATTTAGAAGTGGCGGCACCGGGGAGCTGTTTTTT.

The chain couples TRBV4-1 to TRBJ2-3; TRBD2 is a possible D gene (5 bases). The CDR3 is 13 residues long. Germline loops: CDR1 MGHRA, CDR2 YSYEKL. V was shortened by 1 base and J by 6 bases, with 8 bases between the two germline ends. The CDR3 nucleotides are TGCGCCAGCAGCCAAGCTACGGGGGATACGCAGTATTTT. The encoded protein is CASSQATGDTQYF.

The chain uses TRBV27 and TRBJ1-2; weak D call: TRBD1 (5 bases). Germline V gene sequence: CDR1 MNHEY, CDR2 SMNVEV (reference sequence). Between the trimmed V and J ends, which lost 1 base and 1 base, there was a span of 28 bases. CDR3 size: 21 residues. The CDR3 DNA sequence: TGTGCCAGCAGTTTATGGGCCCCGGGACGGGGGAGAATTGAGGGTAACTATGGCTACACCTTC. Translated: CASSLWAPGRGRIEGNYGYTF.

This chain uses TRBV28 with TRBJ2-4; perhaps TRBD1 as D (5 bases). Trimming pared 7 bases from V and 0 bases from J, leaving 13 bases between. This CDR3 spans 15 amino acids. Germline CDR1 is MDHEN and CDR2 is SYDVKM. The CDR3 sequence: CASNLKGIAKNIQYF. In nucleotides, the CDR3 is TGTGCCAGCAACCTTAAGGGGATAGCCAAAAACATTCAGTACTTC.

The rearrangement links TRBV14 to TRBJ2-1; 11 bases are a match to TRBD2. Germline-derived CDR1 and CDR2 are SGHDN and FVKESK. The CDR3 spans 15 residues. V was pared by 6 bases and J by 3 bases, with 4 bases of the junction left unmatched. Written as DNA, the CDR3 is TGTGCCAGCAGGAGGACTAGCGGGTACTACAATGAGCAGTTCTTC. Its protein is CASRRTSGYYNEQFF.

Here the CDR3 reads CSVEQGGPMNTEAFF. CDR3 sequence (DNA): TGCAGCGTTGAACAGGGGGGACCCATGAACACTGAAGCTTTCTTT. The chain uses TRBV29-1 and TRBJ1-1; TRBD1 matches 7 bases. The CDR3 runs to 15 residues. Germline values: CDR1 SQVTM, CDR2 ANQGSEA. V dropped 2 bases and J dropped 0; count of bases not matched to a gene: 6.

This clone was seen more than once but under ten times. The V call is TRBV7-6, the J call TRBJ2-2; possibly TRBD1 for D (6 bases). Germline CDR1 reads SGHVS; CDR2 reads FNYEAQ. This CDR3 spans 15 amino acids. Trimming stripped 6 bases from V and 5 bases from J, with 16 bases between. The CDR3 DNA reads as TGTGCCAGCAGTTATGGGTTTGGGACAACCGGGGAGCTGTTTTTT. This encodes CASSYGFGTTGELFF.